These T cell receptor beta chains were read from a single sample in a study of blood T cell repertoires in COVID-19. The protocol was immunoSEQ multiplex PCR, while the TCRdb copy is restricted to in-frame clones and leaves out a portion. Of 130,000 to 150,000 clones in the sample, about 84% were seen once. Sequencing was carried out using peripheral blood. All receptors derive from a woman of 80 years or more in a cohort sampled during active or convalescent COVID-19. The CDR3 runs from the conserved cysteine through the conserved F or W. The D gene is left open where the match is weak. Clone size is given for some rows only: seen once, a few or many times, or a class if the clone is expanded.

j_call v_call d_call clone_size cdr3_nt cdr3_aa
TRBJ1-2 TRBV6-2/TRBV6-3 . . TGTGCCAGCAGTTACAGCCCGGGCTATGGCTACACCTTC CASSYSPGYGYTF
TRBJ2-1 TRBV3-1/TRBV3-2 . few TGTGCCAGCAGCCAGAACTCCCATCCGTACAATGAGCAGTTCTTC CASSQNSHPYNEQFF
TRBJ1-1 TRBV6-5 TRBD1 . TGTGCCAGCAGTTACTTCGACAGGGGTCAAGCTTTCTTT CASSYFDRGQAFF
TRBJ2-3 TRBV15 TRBD2 . TGTGCCACCAGCAGAGATCATCCGGGACTAGCGGATACGCAGTATTTT CATSRDHPGLADTQYF
TRBJ1-4 TRBV4-3 TRBD1 . TGCGCCAGCAGCCAAGCTACAGGGGCTAATGAAAAACTGTTTTTT CASSQATGANEKLFF
TRBJ2-1 TRBV12-5 . . TGTGCTAGTGGTTTGGCCTCTGCCTACAATGAGCAGTTCTTC CASGLASAYNEQFF
TRBJ2-1 TRBV27 . . TGTGCCAGCAGTTCCCAAATGTTAGCCTCTACCTACAATGAGCAGTTCTTC CASSSQMLASTYNEQFF
TRBJ2-5 TRBV24-1 . . TGTGCCACCAGTGACCCTGACAGGCGAGAGACCCAGTACTTC CATSDPDRRETQYF
TRBJ1-1 TRBV9 . . TGTGCCAGCAGCGTAGGCCCCGGGGGCACTGAAGCTTTCTTT CASSVGPGGTEAFF
TRBJ1-1 TRBV19 TRBD1 many TGTGCCAGTAGACTCTCAGGGGGGAAAGCTTTCTTT CASRLSGGKAFF
TRBJ2-2 TRBV7-2 TRBD2 . TGTGCCAGCAAATTCGGGACTAGCCTCTCCGGGGAGCTGTTTTTT CASKFGTSLSGELFF
TRBJ2-5 TRBV5-8 TRBD2 once TGTGCCGGGACAGAGACTAGCGGAGGGGGGGAGACCCAGTACTTC CAGTETSGGGETQYF
TRBJ1-5 TRBV28 . . TGTGCCAGCAGCCCCTTTACTGGGGCAGGGGCCTATGGTAATCAGCCCCAGCATTTT CASSPFTGAGAYGNQPQHF
TRBJ1-4 TRBV18 . . TGTGCCAGCTCAAACCAGGCGAGCCCTAATGAAAAACTGTTTTTT CASSNQASPNEKLFF
TRBJ1-1 TRBV6-6 TRBD1 . TGTGCCAGCAGTTACGGACAGGGGAGGAACACTGAAGCTTTCTTT CASSYGQGRNTEAFF
TRBJ1-2 TRBV6-5 . . TGTGCCAGCAGAAGGTGGGGCCCCAGCTATGGCTACACCTTC CASRRWGPSYGYTF
TRBJ1-1 TRBV12-5 TRBD1 . TGTGCTAGTGGTCCAGGACAGGGGACGACTGAAGCTTTCTTT CASGPGQGTTEAFF
TRBJ2-3 TRBV3-1/TRBV3-2 TRBD1 once TGTGCCAGCAGCCAAGTCAGAAGGGGGCCCCTCACAGATACGCAGTATTTT CASSQVRRGPLTDTQYF
TRBJ1-1 TRBV5-8 TRBD1 . TGTGCCAGCAGCTTGTTCTGGACAGGGGGCAAAGGTGAAGCTTTCTTT CASSLFWTGGKGEAFF
TRBJ2-5 TRBV3-1/TRBV3-2 . . TGTGCCAGCAGCCAAGTCTTAGAGACCCAGTACTTC CASSQVLETQYF